This is a list of T cell receptor beta chains from one sample in a study of T cell changes during pregnancy in multiple sclerosis. Clones were sequenced by immunoSEQ multiplex PCR, and TCRdb holds only the in-frame ones, with some missing. The sample contains 40,000 or so clones, 94% of which appear only once. The sample was CD8+ T cells from peripheral blood mononuclear cells, taken in the third trimester of pregnancy. The receptors stem from a female donor with multiple sclerosis, enrolled in a pregnancy study. Both conserved end residues are part of each CDR3. The D gene is left open where the match is weak. Not every row has a clone size; where given, it reads once, few, many or a size class.

.	TRBJ1-5	TRBV27	TRBD1	CASHPGTVSNQPQHF	TGTGCCAGCCATCCCGGGACAGTTAGCAATCAGCCCCAGCATTTT
.	TRBJ2-1	TRBV28	.	CASSPGNEQFF	TGTGCCAGCAGTCCGGGGAATGAGCAGTTCTTC
.	TRBJ2-7	TRBV13	.	CASSLGTTSSPPYEQYF	TGTGCCAGCAGCTTAGGAACAACTAGCTCCCCCCCTTACGAGCAGTACTTC
.	TRBJ1-2	TRBV7-6	.	CASSPTLREGYTF	TGTGCCAGCAGCCCCACCTTGAGGGAGGGCTACACCTTC
.	TRBJ1-5	TRBV7-9	.	CASSALGGNQPQHF	TGTGCCAGCAGCGCCCTGGGGGGAAATCAGCCCCAGCATTTT
.	TRBJ2-7	TRBV5-4	TRBD1	CARHGTGAYEQYF	TGTGCCAGACACGGGACAGGGGCCTACGAGCAGTACTTC
.	TRBJ2-1	TRBV6-6	TRBD2	CASSEWASGSFNEQFF	TGTGCCAGCAGCGAGTGGGCTAGCGGGAGCTTCAATGAGCAGTTCTTC
.	TRBJ2-1	TRBV29-1	TRBD2	CSVNGLAGYNEQFF	TGCAGCGTGAACGGACTAGCGGGGTACAATGAGCAGTTCTTC
.	TRBJ2-1	TRBV28	.	CASSFPGERVYNEQFF	TGTGCCAGCAGTTTCCCCGGAGAGCGAGTCTACAATGAGCAGTTCTTC
.	TRBJ2-5	TRBV5-1	.	CASSLVRASGSQETQYF	TGCGCCAGCAGCCTAGTTCGGGCTAGTGGGAGCCAAGAGACCCAGTACTTC
few	TRBJ1-1	TRBV28	.	CASSLTGMGTEAFF	TGTGCCAGCAGCCTCACGGGGATGGGCACTGAAGCTTTCTTT
.	TRBJ2-7	TRBV7-8	.	CASSLGSDGGSEQYF	TGTGCCAGCAGCTTGGGATCCGATGGGGGCTCCGAGCAGTACTTC
.	TRBJ2-1	TRBV9	TRBD2	CASSVELAGEQFF	TGTGCCAGCAGCGTAGAACTAGCGGGCGAGCAGTTCTTC
.	TRBJ1-2	TRBV4-2	TRBD1	CASSQDRVLGYTF	TGTGCCAGCAGCCAGGACAGGGTTCTCGGCTACACCTTC
.	TRBJ1-3	TRBV9	.	CASSPGTTGNTIYF	TGTGCCAGCTCCCCCGGGACAACTGGAAACACCATATATTTT
.	TRBJ2-2	TRBV21-1	.	CASSKVRKAGATRELFF	TGTGCCAGCAGCAAAGTACGTAAGGCAGGGGCAACTCGGGAGCTGTTTTTT
.	TRBJ2-6	TRBV5-1	.	CASSLTSIGSGANVLTF	TGCGCCAGCAGCTTGACTAGCATCGGCTCTGGGGCCAACGTCCTGACTTTC